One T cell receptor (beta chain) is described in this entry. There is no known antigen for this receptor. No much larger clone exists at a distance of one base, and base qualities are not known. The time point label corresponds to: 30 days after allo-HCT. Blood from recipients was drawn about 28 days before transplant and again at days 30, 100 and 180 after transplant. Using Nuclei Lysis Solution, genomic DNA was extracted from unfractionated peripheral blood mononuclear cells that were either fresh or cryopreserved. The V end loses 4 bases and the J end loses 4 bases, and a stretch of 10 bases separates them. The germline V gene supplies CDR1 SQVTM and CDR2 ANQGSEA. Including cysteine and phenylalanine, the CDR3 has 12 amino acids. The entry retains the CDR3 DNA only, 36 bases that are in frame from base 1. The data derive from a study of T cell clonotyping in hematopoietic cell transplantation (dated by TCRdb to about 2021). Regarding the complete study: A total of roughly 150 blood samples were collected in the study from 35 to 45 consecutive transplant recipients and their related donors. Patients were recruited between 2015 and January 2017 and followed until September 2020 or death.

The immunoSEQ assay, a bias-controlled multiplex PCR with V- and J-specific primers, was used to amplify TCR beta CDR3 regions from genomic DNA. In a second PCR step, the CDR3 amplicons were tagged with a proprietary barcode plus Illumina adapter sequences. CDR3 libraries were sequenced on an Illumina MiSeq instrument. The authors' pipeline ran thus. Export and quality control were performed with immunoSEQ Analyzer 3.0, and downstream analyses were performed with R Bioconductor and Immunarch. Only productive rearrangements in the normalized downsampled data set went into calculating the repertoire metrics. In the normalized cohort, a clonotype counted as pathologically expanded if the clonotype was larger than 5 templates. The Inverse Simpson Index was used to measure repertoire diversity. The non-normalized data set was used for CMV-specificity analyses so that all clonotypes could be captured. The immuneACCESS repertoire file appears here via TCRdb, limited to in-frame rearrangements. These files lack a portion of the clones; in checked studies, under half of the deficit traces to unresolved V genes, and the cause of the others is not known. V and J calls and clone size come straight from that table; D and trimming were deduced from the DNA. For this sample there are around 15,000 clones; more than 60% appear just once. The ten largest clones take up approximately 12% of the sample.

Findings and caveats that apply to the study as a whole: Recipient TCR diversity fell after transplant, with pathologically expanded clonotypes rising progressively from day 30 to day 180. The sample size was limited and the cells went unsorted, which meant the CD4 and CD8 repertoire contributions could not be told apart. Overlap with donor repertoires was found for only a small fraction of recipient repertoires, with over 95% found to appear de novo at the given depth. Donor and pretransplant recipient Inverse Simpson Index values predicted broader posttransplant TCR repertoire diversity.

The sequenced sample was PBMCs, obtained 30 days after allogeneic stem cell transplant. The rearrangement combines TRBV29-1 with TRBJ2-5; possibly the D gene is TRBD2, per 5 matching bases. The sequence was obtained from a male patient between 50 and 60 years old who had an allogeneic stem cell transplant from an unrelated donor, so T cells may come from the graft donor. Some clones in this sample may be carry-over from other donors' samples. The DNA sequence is TGCAGCGTTGTGGACGGACTAGAGACCCAGTACTTC. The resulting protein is CSVVDGLETQYF. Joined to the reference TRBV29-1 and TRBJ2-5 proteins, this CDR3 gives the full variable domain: SAVISQKPSRDICQRGTSLTIQCQVDSQVTMMFWYRQQPGQSLTLIATANQGSEATYESGFVIDKFPISRPNLTFSTLTVSNMSPEDSSIYLCSVVDGLETQYFGPGTRLLVL.